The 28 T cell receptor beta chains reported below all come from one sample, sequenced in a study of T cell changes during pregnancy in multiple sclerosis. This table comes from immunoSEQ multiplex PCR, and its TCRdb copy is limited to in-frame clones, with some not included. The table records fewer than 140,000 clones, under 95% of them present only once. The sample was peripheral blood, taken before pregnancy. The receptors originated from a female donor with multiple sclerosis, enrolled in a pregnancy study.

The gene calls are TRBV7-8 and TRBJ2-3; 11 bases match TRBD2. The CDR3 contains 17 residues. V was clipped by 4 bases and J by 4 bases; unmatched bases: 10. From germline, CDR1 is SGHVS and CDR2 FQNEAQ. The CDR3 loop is CASSSLSGRALPDTQYF. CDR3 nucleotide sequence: TGTGCCAGCAGCTCCCTTAGCGGGAGGGCCTTGCCAGATACGCAGTATTTT.

Written as DNA, the CDR3 is TGTGCCAGCAGCCTCAGCGGACTAGCGGGAGTAGAGCAGTACTTC. Translation: CASSLSGLAGVEQYF. The chain combines TRBV4-2 with TRBJ2-7, with TRBD2 matching 13 bases. Germline CDR1 and CDR2: LGHNA and YNFKEQ. The CDR3 contains 15 residues. The ends lost 4 bases at V and 7 bases at J; junction bases unmatched: 7.

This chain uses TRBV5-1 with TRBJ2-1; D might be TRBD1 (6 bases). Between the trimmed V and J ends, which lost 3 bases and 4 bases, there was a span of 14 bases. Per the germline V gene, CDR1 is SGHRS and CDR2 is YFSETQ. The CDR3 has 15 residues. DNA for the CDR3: TGCGCCAGCAGCTACCGACAGGCCCTTTACAATGAGCAGTTCTTC. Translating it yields CASSYRQALYNEQFF. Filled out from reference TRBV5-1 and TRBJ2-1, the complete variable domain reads KAGVTQTPRYLIKTRGQQVTLSCSPISGHRSVSWYQQTPGQGLQFLFEYFSETQRNKGNFPGRFSGRQFSNSRSEMNVSTLELGDSALYLCASSYRQALYNEQFFGPGTRLTVL.

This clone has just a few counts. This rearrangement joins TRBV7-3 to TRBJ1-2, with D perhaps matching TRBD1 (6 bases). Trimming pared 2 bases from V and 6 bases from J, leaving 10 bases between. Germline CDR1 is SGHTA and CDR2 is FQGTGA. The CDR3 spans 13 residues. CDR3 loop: CASSLGRGHGYTF. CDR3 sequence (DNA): TGTGCCAGCAGCTTAGGCAGGGGCCATGGCTACACCTTC.

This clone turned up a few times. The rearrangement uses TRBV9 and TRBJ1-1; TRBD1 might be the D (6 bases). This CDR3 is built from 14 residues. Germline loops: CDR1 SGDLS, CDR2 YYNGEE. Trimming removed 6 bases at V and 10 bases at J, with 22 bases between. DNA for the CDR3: TGTGCCAGCAACCCTACAGGGCGGGGGCGAGGAGCTTTCTTT. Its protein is CASNPTGRGRGAFF. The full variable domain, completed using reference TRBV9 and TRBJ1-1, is DSGVTQTPKHLITATGQRVTLRCSPRSGDLSVYWYQQSLDQGLQFLIQYYNGEERAKGNILERFSAQQFPDLHSELNLSSLELGDSALYFCASNPTGRGRGAFFGQGTRLTVV.

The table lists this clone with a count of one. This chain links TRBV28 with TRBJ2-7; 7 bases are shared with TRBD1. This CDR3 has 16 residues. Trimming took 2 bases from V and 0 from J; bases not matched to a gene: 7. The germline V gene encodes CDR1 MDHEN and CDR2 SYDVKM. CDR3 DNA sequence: TGTGCCAGCAGTTTACCCCGACAGGGCCGCTCCTACGAGCAGTACTTC. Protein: CASSLPRQGRSYEQYF.

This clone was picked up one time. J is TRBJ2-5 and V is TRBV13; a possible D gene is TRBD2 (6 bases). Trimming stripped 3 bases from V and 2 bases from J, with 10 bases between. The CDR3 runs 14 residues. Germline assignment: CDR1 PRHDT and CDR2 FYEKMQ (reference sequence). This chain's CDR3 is CASSLGGSQETQYF. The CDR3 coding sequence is TGTGCCAGCAGCTTGGGGGGATCACAAGAGACCCAGTACTTC. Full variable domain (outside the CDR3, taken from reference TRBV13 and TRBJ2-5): AAGVIQSPRHLIKEKRETATLKCYPIPRHDTVYWYQQGPGQDPQFLISFYEKMQSDKGSIPDRFSAQQFSDYHSELNMSSLELGDSALYFCASSLGGSQETQYFGPGTRLLVL.

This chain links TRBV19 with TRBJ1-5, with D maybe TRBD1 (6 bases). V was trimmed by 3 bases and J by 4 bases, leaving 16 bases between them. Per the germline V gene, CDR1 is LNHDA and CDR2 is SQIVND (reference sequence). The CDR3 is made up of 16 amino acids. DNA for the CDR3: TGTGCCAGTAGTATTGGAGATGCAGGGGTTAATCAGCCCCAGCATTTT. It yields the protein CASSIGDAGVNQPQHF.

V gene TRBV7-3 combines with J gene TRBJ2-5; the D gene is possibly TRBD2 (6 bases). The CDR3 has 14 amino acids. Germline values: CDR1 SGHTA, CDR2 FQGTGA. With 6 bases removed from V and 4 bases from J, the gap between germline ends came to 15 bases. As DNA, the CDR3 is TGTGCCAGCAGTCCGGGGGTGGTGGGAGAGACCCAGTACTTC. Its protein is CASSPGVVGETQYF.

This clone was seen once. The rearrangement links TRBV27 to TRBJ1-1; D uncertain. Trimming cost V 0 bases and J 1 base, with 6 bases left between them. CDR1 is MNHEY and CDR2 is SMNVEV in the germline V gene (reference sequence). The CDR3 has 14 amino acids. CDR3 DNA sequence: TGTGCCAGCAGTTTATCGAGAACGAACACTGAAGCTTTCTTT. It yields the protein CASSLSRTNTEAFF.

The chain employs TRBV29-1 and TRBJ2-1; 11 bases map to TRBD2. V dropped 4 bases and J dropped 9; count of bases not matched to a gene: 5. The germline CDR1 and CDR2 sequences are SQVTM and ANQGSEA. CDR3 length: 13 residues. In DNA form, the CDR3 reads TGCAGCGTTGCCCTAGCGGGGGGAGGTGAGCAGTTCTTC. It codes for CSVALAGGGEQFF.

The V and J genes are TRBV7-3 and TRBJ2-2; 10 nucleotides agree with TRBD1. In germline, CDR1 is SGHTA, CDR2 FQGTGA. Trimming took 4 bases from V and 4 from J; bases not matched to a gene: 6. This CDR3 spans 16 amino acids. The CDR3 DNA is TGTGCCAGCAGCTGGGGGGGACAGGGGATCACCGGGGAGCTGTTTTTT. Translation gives CASSWGGQGITGELFF. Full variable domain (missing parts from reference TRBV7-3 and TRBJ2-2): GAGVSQTPSNKVTEKGKYVELRCDPISGHTALYWYRQSLGQGPEFLIYFQGTGAADDSGLPNDRFFAVRPEGSVSTLKIQRTERGDSAVYLCASSWGGQGITGELFFGEGSRLTVL.

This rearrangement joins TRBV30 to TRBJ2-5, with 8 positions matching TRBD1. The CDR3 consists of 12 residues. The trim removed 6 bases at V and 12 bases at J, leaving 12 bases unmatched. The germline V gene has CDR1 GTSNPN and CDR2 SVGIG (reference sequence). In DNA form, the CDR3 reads TGTGCCTGTAGTTCCACTTCAGGGGGCGAGTACTTC. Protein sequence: CACSSTSGGEYF.

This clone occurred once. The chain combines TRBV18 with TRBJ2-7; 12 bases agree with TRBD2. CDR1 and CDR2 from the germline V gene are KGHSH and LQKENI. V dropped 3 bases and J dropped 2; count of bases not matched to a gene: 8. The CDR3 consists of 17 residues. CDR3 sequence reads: CASSPRGTSGPTYEQYF. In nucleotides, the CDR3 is TGTGCCAGCTCACCTCGGGGGACTAGCGGGCCCACCTACGAGCAGTACTTC. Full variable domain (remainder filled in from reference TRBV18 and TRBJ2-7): NAGVMQNPRHLVRRRGQEARLRCSPMKGHSHVYWYRQLPEEGLKFMVYLQKENIIDESGMPKERFSAEFPKEGPSILRIQQVVRGDSAAYFCASSPRGTSGPTYEQYFGPGTRLTVT.

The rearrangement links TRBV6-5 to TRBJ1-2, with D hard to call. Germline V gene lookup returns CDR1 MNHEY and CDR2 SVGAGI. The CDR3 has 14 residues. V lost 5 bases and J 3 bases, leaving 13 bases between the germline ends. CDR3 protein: CASSPEGAHYGYTF. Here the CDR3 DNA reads TGTGCCAGCAGTCCTGAGGGCGCCCACTATGGCTACACCTTC.

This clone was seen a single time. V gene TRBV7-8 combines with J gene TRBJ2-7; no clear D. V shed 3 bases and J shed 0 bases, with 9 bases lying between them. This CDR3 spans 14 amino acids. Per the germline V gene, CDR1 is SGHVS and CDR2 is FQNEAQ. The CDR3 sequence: CASSFRVDSYEQYF. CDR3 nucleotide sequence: TGTGCCAGCAGCTTCCGAGTAGACTCCTACGAGCAGTACTTC.

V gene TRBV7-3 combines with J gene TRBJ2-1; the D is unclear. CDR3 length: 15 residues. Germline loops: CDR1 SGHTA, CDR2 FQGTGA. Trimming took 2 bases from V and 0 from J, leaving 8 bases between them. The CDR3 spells CASSLEPSSYNEQFF. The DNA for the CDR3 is TGTGCCAGCAGCTTAGAGCCGTCCTCCTACAATGAGCAGTTCTTC.

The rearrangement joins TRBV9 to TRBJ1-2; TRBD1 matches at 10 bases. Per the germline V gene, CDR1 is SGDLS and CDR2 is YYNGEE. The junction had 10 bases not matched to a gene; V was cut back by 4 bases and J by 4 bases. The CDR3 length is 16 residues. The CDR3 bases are TGTGCCAGCAGCTCTGCCGGGACAGGGGTCGGCTATGGCTACACCTTC. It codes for CASSSAGTGVGYGYTF.

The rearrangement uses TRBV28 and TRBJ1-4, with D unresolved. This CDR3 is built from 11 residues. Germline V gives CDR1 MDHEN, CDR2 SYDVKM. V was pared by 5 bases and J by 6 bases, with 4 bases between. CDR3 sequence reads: CASSGHEKLFF. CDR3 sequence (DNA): TGTGCCAGCAGTGGCCATGAAAAACTGTTTTTT.

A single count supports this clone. The CDR3 region is CASSYYKGGAPNGYTF. The CDR3 coding sequence is TGTGCCAGCAGTTACTATAAGGGGGGGGCCCCCAATGGCTACACCTTC. The chain uses TRBV6-5 and TRBJ1-2; perhaps TRBD1 as D (6 bases). The CDR3 contains 16 residues. Looked up from germline, CDR1 is MNHEY and CDR2 is SVGAGI. The V end lost 1 base, the J end lost 6 bases, and 18 bases lay between the germline ends.

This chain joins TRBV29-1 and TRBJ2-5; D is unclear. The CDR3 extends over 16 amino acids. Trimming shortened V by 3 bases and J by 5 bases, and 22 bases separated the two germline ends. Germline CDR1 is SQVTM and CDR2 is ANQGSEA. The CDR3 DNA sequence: TGCAGCGTTGAGATGAGCTCCTTAGATGTGAGGGAGACCCAGTACTTC. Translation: CSVEMSSLDVRETQYF.

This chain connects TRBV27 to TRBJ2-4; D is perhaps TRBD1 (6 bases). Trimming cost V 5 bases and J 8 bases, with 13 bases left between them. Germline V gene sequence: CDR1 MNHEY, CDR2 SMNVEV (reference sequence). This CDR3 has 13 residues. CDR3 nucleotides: TGTGCCAGCAGTGCCAGGGGCAGGGACATTCAGTACTTC. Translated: CASSARGRDIQYF.

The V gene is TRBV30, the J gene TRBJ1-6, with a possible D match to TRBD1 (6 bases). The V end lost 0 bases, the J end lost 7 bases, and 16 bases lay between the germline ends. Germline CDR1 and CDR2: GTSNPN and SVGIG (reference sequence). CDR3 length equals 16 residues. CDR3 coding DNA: TGTGCCTGGAGTGTACGGGGGGCAGGTGCAAATTCACCCCTCCACTTT. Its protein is CAWSVRGAGANSPLHF.

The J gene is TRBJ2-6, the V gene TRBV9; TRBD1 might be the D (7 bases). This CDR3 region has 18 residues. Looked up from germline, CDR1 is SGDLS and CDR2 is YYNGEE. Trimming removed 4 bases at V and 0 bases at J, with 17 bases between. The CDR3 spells CASSSQGGLNSGANVLTF. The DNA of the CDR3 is TGTGCCAGCAGCTCCCAGGGGGGACTTAACTCTGGGGCCAACGTCCTGACTTTC.

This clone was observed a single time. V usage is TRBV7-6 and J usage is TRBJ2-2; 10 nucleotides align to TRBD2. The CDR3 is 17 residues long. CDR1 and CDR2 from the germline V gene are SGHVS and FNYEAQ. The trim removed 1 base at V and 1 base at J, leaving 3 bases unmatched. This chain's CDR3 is CASSLELAGRNTGELFF. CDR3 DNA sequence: TGTGCCAGCAGCTTAGAACTAGCGGGGAGGAACACCGGGGAGCTGTTTTTT.

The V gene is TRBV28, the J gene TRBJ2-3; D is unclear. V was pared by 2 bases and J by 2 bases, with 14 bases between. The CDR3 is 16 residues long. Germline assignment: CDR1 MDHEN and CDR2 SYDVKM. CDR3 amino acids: CASSLTGVSPTDTQYF. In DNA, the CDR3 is TGTGCCAGCAGTTTAACCGGTGTATCTCCCACAGATACGCAGTATTTT.

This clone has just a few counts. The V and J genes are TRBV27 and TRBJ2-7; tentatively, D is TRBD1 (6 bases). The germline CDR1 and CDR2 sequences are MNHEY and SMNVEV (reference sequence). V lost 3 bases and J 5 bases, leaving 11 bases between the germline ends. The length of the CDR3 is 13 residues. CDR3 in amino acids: CASSFGGTHEQYF. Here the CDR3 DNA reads TGTGCCAGCAGTTTTGGGGGCACCCACGAGCAGTACTTC.

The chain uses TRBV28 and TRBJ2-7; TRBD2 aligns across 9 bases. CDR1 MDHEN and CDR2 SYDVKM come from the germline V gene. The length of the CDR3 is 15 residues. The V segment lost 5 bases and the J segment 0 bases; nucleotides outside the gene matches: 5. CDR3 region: CASSPDSGSSYEQYF. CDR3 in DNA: TGTGCCAGCAGTCCCGATAGCGGGAGCTCCTACGAGCAGTACTTC.